These 32 T cell receptor beta chains came from one sample sequenced in a study of glioma-infiltrating T cells after dendritic cell vaccination. Time point given: after dendritic cell vaccination, including at tumor progression/relapse. TCRdb's copy holds only in-frame clones and misses some; the assay was immunoSEQ multiplex PCR. The repertoire consists of almost 90,000 clones, with roughly four fifths occurring once and the leading ten covering roughly 6.8%. Material: blood, obtained after dendritic cell vaccination. The receptors were gathered from a human donor with glioblastoma.

This clone was observed a single time. The gene calls are TRBV27 and TRBJ1-6, with 7 bases matching TRBD1. J gave up 9 bases and V 5 bases, and 13 bases lay outside the gene matches. Per the germline V gene, CDR1 is MNHEY and CDR2 is SMNVEV (reference sequence). The CDR3 length is 16 residues. The CDR3 region has the DNA TGTGCCAGCAGTCCCCTCCGCGCAGGGGGGTTTTCACCCCTCCACTTT. Translated, it gives CASSPLRAGGFSPLHF.

This clone was found once. This rearrangement joins TRBV4-1 to TRBJ1-6; unclear D gene. V lost 4 bases to trimming and J lost 12 bases, with 34 bases between them. Germline V gene data show CDR1 as MGHRA and CDR2 as YSYEKL. The CDR3 is 20 amino acids. This CDR3 is CASSPRIAADAARTRQPLHF. CDR3 DNA sequence: TGCGCCAGCAGCCCAAGAATTGCTGCAGACGCAGCTCGAACCCGACAACCCCTCCACTTT.

The chain carries TRBV11-3 and TRBJ2-3, with a weak D call TRBD1 (6 bases). V lost 5 bases and J lost 7, with 16 bases in between. Germline assignment: CDR1 SGHNT and CDR2 YENEEA. The CDR3 is 14 amino acids. CDR3 nucleotides: TGTGCCAGCAGCCGGGACAATATTGCAAATACGCAGTATTTT. This encodes CASSRDNIANTQYF.

The rearrangement links TRBV4-1 to TRBJ2-1; 9 bases fit TRBD1. CDR3 length equals 17 residues. Germline V gene data show CDR1 as MGHRA and CDR2 as YSYEKL. Unmatched junction bases numbered 13, after V lost 5 bases and J lost 5 bases. The CDR3, as DNA: TGCGCCAGCAGCGATCGCTCCGGGACAGGGAACGACAATGAGCAGTTCTTC. This sequence encodes CASSDRSGTGNDNEQFF.

The rearrangement links TRBV5-1 to TRBJ1-2, with a possible D match to TRBD1 (5 bases). Trimming removed 4 bases from V and 2 bases from J, with 12 bases in between. Germline V gene data show CDR1 as SGHRS and CDR2 as YFSETQ. The CDR3 consists of 14 residues. The CDR3 loop is CASSPGGKNYGYTF. CDR3 bases: TGCGCCAGCAGCCCCGGGGGAAAAAACTATGGCTACACCTTC.

This chain connects TRBV6-1 to TRBJ1-5, with a possible D match to TRBD1 (5 bases). V was clipped by 0 bases and J by 9 bases, with 12 bases between them. Germline CDR1 reads MNHNS; CDR2 reads SASEGT. There are 14 residues in the CDR3. The CDR3 loop reads CASSEARAGGPQHF. CDR3 sequence (DNA): TGTGCCAGCAGTGAAGCCAGAGCCGGGGGGCCCCAGCATTTT.

This chain links TRBV29-1 with TRBJ2-3; a weak D match, TRBD1 (6 bases). The CDR3 runs to 14 residues. CDR1 and CDR2 (germline): SQVTM, ANQGSEA. V lost 4 bases, J lost 6 bases, and 17 bases lay in between. CDR3 amino acids: CSVVYSGARDTQYF. CDR3 coding DNA: TGCAGCGTTGTATATTCAGGGGCGCGGGATACGCAGTATTTT.

This chain joins TRBV27 and TRBJ1-2; unclear D gene. Germline assignment: CDR1 MNHEY and CDR2 SMNVEV (reference sequence). The CDR3 length is 13 residues. V was shortened by 6 bases and J by 2 bases, with 10 bases between the two germline ends. CDR3 loop: CASRSTENYGYTF. The CDR3 DNA reads as TGTGCCAGCAGGTCAACAGAGAACTATGGCTACACCTTC.

The V call is TRBV11-1, the J call TRBJ2-3; the D gene is possibly TRBD1 (5 bases). This CDR3 is 12 amino acids long. Germline CDR1 reads SGHAT; CDR2 reads FQDESV (reference sequence). The V end was cut by 2 bases, the J end by 8 bases, with 8 bases between. The CDR3 coding sequence is TGTGCCAGCAGCTTATCAGGGCCTACGCAGTATTTT. It translates to CASSLSGPTQYF.

The genes are TRBV6-5 and TRBJ2-5; the match to TRBD2 covers 9 bases. Germline lookup yields CDR1 MNHEY and CDR2 SVGAGI. J gave up 1 base and V 6 bases, and 3 bases lay outside the gene matches. The CDR3 is 14 amino acids. This chain's CDR3 is CASSLAGFQETQYF. The CDR3 nucleotides read TGTGCCAGCAGCCTAGCGGGGTTCCAAGAGACCCAGTACTTC.

The V gene is TRBV7-8, the J gene TRBJ1-6, with D perhaps matching TRBD1 (5 bases). V shed 6 bases and J shed 9 bases, with 12 bases lying between them. Per germline, CDR1 SGHVS and CDR2 FQNEAQ. CDR3 size: 13 residues. The CDR3 sequence: CASRSRVASPLHF. CDR3 bases: TGTGCCAGCAGGTCCAGGGTGGCTTCACCCCTCCACTTT.

The gene calls are TRBV11-2 and TRBJ2-3, with D tentatively TRBD2 (6 bases). CDR3 length: 14 amino acids. V dropped 1 base and J dropped 2 bases, with 7 bases sitting between them. Germline lookup yields CDR1 SGHAT and CDR2 FQNNGV. CDR3 DNA sequence: TGTGCCAGCAGCTTAGGGACTACCACAGATACGCAGTATTTT. Translation: CASSLGTTTDTQYF.

The chain couples TRBV27 to TRBJ2-2, with a possible D match to TRBD1 (6 bases). The ends were cut back, 2 bases at V and 4 bases at J, with 8 bases in the middle. Germline loops: CDR1 MNHEY, CDR2 SMNVEV (reference sequence). The CDR3 spans 14 residues. This CDR3 is CASSLGDTTGELFF. Here the CDR3 DNA reads TGTGCCAGCAGTTTAGGGGACACCACCGGGGAGCTGTTTTTT.

This chain uses TRBV14 with TRBJ2-7, with TRBD1 identical over 9 bases. This CDR3 is built from 12 residues. V trimming: 6 bases; J trimming: 5 bases; junction bases outside the gene matches: 2. Germline V lookup: CDR1 SGHDN, CDR2 FVKESK. CDR3 residues: CASRGTGHEQYF. CDR3 in DNA: TGTGCCAGCAGAGGGACAGGGCACGAGCAGTACTTC.

The sample holds a few counts of this clone. The chain links TRBV5-4 to TRBJ2-7, with 16 bases lining up with TRBD2. The germline CDR1 and CDR2 sequences are SGHNT and YYREEE (reference sequence). The CDR3 is 17 residues long. V was pared by 4 bases and J by 2 bases, with 6 bases of the junction left unmatched. CDR3 sequence reads: CASSPGLAGGTPYEQYF. The CDR3 nucleotides are TGTGCCAGCAGCCCGGGACTAGCGGGGGGGACGCCCTACGAGCAGTACTTC.

The chain combines TRBV6-1 with TRBJ1-1; D is uncertain. Germline V gene data show CDR1 as MNHNS and CDR2 as SASEGT. V lost 3 bases and J 1 base, leaving 3 bases between the germline ends. The CDR3 totals 12 residues. CDR3 region: CASSDWNTEAFF. The CDR3 DNA reads TGTGCCAGCAGTGACTGGAACACTGAAGCTTTCTTT.

The chain combines TRBV10-2 with TRBJ1-2; D is uncertain. The CDR3 is made up of 16 amino acids. Germline CDR1 WSHSY, CDR2 SAAADI. V was shortened by 0 bases and J by 6 bases, with 17 bases between the two germline ends. The CDR3 DNA reads as TGCGCCAGCAGTGAGTCAGAATGGGGAGGAAAGGATGGCTACACCTTC. Translated, it gives CASSESEWGGKDGYTF.

This chain connects TRBV6-6 to TRBJ1-1; D may be TRBD1 (5 bases). The CDR3 runs to 13 residues. Germline V lookup: CDR1 MNHNY, CDR2 SVGAGI (reference sequence). Trimming took 2 bases from V and 1 from J, leaving 5 bases between them. CDR3 bases: TGTGCCAGCAGTTACCAGGGGAACACTGAAGCTTTCTTT. It translates to CASSYQGNTEAFF.

J is TRBJ2-5 and V is TRBV7-9; 10 bases match TRBD2. With 5 bases clipped from V and 1 base from J, the junction kept 4 bases outside the gene matches. Germline V gene sequence: CDR1 SEHNR, CDR2 FQNEAQ (reference sequence). The CDR3 is 15 amino acids. CDR3 amino acids: CASSLWTSGQETQYF. CDR3 in DNA: TGTGCCAGCAGCCTATGGACTAGCGGCCAAGAGACCCAGTACTTC.

V usage is TRBV20-1 and J usage is TRBJ1-2; D possibly corresponds to TRBD1 (5 bases). V was clipped by 6 bases and J by 5 bases, with 10 bases between them. The germline CDR1 and CDR2 sequences are DFQATT and SNEGSKA (reference sequence). This CDR3 has 11 residues. The CDR3 DNA is TGCAGTGCCCAGGGAAATTATGGCTACACCTTC. Protein product: CSAQGNYGYTF.

The chain has TRBV7-9 and TRBJ2-1; weak D call: TRBD2 (7 bases). V lost 3 bases and J lost 4, with 13 bases in between. The germline V gene encodes CDR1 SEHNR and CDR2 FQNEAQ (reference sequence). This CDR3 has 15 amino acids. CDR3 nucleotides: TGTGCCAGCAGCTTCGGGCGGGGGCGTTACAATGAGCAGTTCTTC. Residues: CASSFGRGRYNEQFF.

The chain couples TRBV30 to TRBJ1-3; 11 nucleotides align to TRBD1. CDR1 and CDR2 from the germline V gene are GTSNPN and SVGIG (reference sequence). The V segment lost 3 bases and the J segment 0 bases; nucleotides outside the gene matches: 10. There are 18 residues in the CDR3. Written as DNA, the CDR3 is TGTGCCTGGAGGGGACAGGGGGGACAGGGACGCTCTGGAAACACCATATATTTT. It translates to CAWRGQGGQGRSGNTIYF.

J is TRBJ2-3 and V is TRBV5-1; D is perhaps TRBD1 (5 bases). V shed 0 bases and J shed 1 base, with 9 bases lying between them. This CDR3 is built from 15 residues. Germline V CDR1 and CDR2: SGHRS, YFSETQ. The CDR3 region is CASSLGVGGTDTQYF. The CDR3 DNA reads as TGCGCCAGCAGCTTGGGAGTAGGGGGCACAGATACGCAGTATTTT.

The chain combines TRBV2 with TRBJ1-4, with 8 bases fitting TRBD1. The V and J ends lost 8 bases and 3 bases, in that order; junction bases with no gene match: 5. The germline V gene encodes CDR1 SNHLY and CDR2 FYNNEI. The CDR3 is made up of 14 amino acids. DNA of the CDR3: TGTGCCAGCGGCCAGGGGGCTTCTAATGAAAAACTGTTTTTT. Amino acid sequence: CASGQGASNEKLFF.

CDR3 loop: CASSPNYQETQYF. The CDR3 DNA reads as TGTGCCAGCAGCCCAAACTACCAAGAGACCCAGTACTTC. The chain links TRBV27 to TRBJ2-5, with no clear D. This CDR3 region has 13 residues. Germline lookup yields CDR1 MNHEY and CDR2 SMNVEV (reference sequence). V was pared by 6 bases and J by 0 bases, with 8 bases between.

The rearrangement joins TRBV5-6 to TRBJ2-5; 12 bases map to TRBD1. With V trimmed by 1 base and J by 0 bases, 7 bases remained unmatched. This CDR3 is built from 18 residues. Per the germline V gene, CDR1 is SGHDT and CDR2 is YYEEEE. CDR3 sequence reads: CASSLMGQGAGYQETQYF. CDR3 sequence (DNA): TGTGCCAGCAGCTTGATGGGACAGGGGGCCGGGTACCAAGAGACCCAGTACTTC. Variable domain in full (rest from reference TRBV5-6 and TRBJ2-5): DAGVTQSPTHLIKTRGQQVTLRCSPKSGHDTVSWYQQALGQGPQFIFQYYEEEERQRGNFPDRFSGHQFPNYSSELNVNALLLGDSALYLCASSLMGQGAGYQETQYFGPGTRLLVL.

The chain carries TRBV25-1 and TRBJ1-2, with no clear D. CDR1 is MGHDK, CDR2 SYGVNS, per germline. V lost 5 bases, J lost 0 bases, and 10 bases lay in between. The CDR3 has 14 amino acids. This chain's CDR3 is CASSSTSSNYGYTF. CDR3 nucleotides: TGTGCCAGCAGTTCGACAAGTTCTAACTATGGCTACACCTTC.

CDR3 bases: TGTGCCAGCTCACCTGGACAGGGGGCAACTTACGAGCAGTACTTC. Amino acid sequence: CASSPGQGATYEQYF. This chain connects TRBV18 to TRBJ2-7; 11 bases match TRBD1. The V gene's germline CDR1 is KGHSH and CDR2 LQKENI. V shed 3 bases and J 4 bases; nucleotides not matched to a gene: 5. This CDR3 has 15 residues.

The rearrangement joins TRBV15 to TRBJ1-5; D unresolved. The CDR3 loop spans 17 amino acids. Germline loops: CDR1 LNHNV, CDR2 YYDKDF (reference sequence). Trimming removed 1 base at V and 5 bases at J, with 18 bases between. CDR3 residues: CATSRVPGFGYDQPQHF. The CDR3 region has the DNA TGTGCCACCAGCAGAGTTCCCGGGTTTGGATACGATCAGCCCCAGCATTTT.

The V call is TRBV5-5, the J call TRBJ2-4; 10 nucleotides align to TRBD2. The trim removed 0 bases at V and 6 bases at J, leaving 6 bases unmatched. This CDR3 contains 16 residues. Germline lookup yields CDR1 SGHKS and CDR2 YYEKEE (reference sequence). The CDR3 loop is CASSLGQRGGANIQYF. The CDR3 DNA reads as TGTGCCAGCAGCTTGGGACAGCGGGGGGGCGCAAACATTCAGTACTTC.

V gene TRBV4-2 combines with J gene TRBJ1-1; D is uncertain. The CDR3 is made up of 15 amino acids. Between the trimmed V and J ends, which lost 4 bases and 3 bases, there was a span of 15 bases. Germline CDR1 and CDR2: LGHNA and YNFKEQ. The CDR3: CASSRRRVEDTEAFF. The CDR3 DNA is TGTGCCAGCAGCCGAAGACGAGTTGAGGACACTGAAGCTTTCTTT.

V usage is TRBV9 and J usage is TRBJ2-3; 8 bases agree with TRBD2. J was trimmed by 5 bases and V by 2 bases; bases with no gene match: 10. Germline-derived CDR1 and CDR2 are SGDLS and YYNGEE. CDR3 length equals 16 residues. The CDR3 spells CASSVIAGNMEDTQYF. CDR3 in DNA: TGTGCCAGCAGCGTCATAGCGGGGAACATGGAAGATACGCAGTATTTT.